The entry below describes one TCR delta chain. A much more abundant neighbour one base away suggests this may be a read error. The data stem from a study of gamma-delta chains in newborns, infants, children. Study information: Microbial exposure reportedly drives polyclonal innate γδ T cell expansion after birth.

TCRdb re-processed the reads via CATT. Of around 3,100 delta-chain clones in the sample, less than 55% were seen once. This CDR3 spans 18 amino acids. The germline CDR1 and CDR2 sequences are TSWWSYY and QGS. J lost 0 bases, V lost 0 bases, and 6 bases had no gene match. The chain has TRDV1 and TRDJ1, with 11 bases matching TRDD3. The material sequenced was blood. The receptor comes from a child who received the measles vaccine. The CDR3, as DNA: TGTGCTCTTGGGGAACTATACTGGGGGATAACGGACACCGATAAACTCATCTTT. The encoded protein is CALGELYWGITDTDKLIF.